Following are 25 T cell receptor beta chains from one sample sequenced in a study of shared clonotypes between healthy human individuals. CD8 cells classed as naive were CD45RO-negative and positively selected for CCR7, excluding terminally differentiated effector memory CD45RA+ cells. TCRdb's table, derived via immunoSEQ multiplex PCR, lists solely in-frame clones and lacks some. The sample consists of around 1.9 million clones, 90% to 95% of them appearing once. The sequenced sample consisted of naive CD8+ T cells from PBMCs. These receptors were taken from a man between 18 and 35 years old in good health. Some clones in this sample may be carry-over from other donors' samples.

The chain has TRBV6-1 and TRBJ1-1, with D uncertain. Trimming removed 11 bases from V and 5 bases from J, with 18 bases in between. Germline loops: CDR1 MNHNS, CDR2 SASEGT. The CDR3 covers 13 residues. The CDR3 is CAGLPPGWTEAFF. The CDR3 nucleotides read TGTGCCGGCCTTCCTCCGGGATGGACTGAAGCTTTCTTT.

V usage is TRBV7-2 and J usage is TRBJ2-7; 7 nucleotides line up with TRBD1. V shed 6 bases and J 3 bases; nucleotides not matched to a gene: 17. The CDR3 has 17 residues. CDR1 and CDR2 (germline): SGHTA, FQGNSA. The CDR3 DNA is TGTGCCAGCAGAGGGGGTACCCAGGGGGAAATTTTCTACGAGCAGTACTTC. Protein product: CASRGGTQGEIFYEQYF.

This chain uses TRBV7-6 with TRBJ2-1; tentative D call: TRBD1 (5 bases). The germline CDR1 and CDR2 sequences are SGHVS and FNYEAQ. The germline V and J ends were trimmed by 7 bases and 9 bases, with 13 bases remaining between them. This CDR3 has 12 amino acids. CDR3 DNA sequence: TGTGCCAGCATGAACACAGGTTTTGAGCAGTTCTTC. This translates into CASMNTGFEQFF.

In DNA form, the CDR3 reads TGTGCCAGCAGCGCGGACTTGAGCTCTGGAAACACCATATATTTT. It specifies CASSADLSSGNTIYF. V and J are TRBV9 and TRBJ1-3; D is unresolved. The ends were cut back, 3 bases at V and 0 bases at J, with 10 bases in the middle. The CDR3 extends over 15 amino acids. Per germline, CDR1 SGDLS and CDR2 YYNGEE.

J is TRBJ2-1 and V is TRBV4-3; D is perhaps TRBD2 (5 bases). Trimming left V 1 base short and J 6 bases short, with 13 bases between. This CDR3 contains 15 residues. The germline V gene encodes CDR1 LGHNA and CDR2 YSLEER. The CDR3 region is CASSQASHEGNEQFF. The CDR3 DNA reads as TGCGCCAGCAGCCAAGCCTCCCATGAGGGCAATGAGCAGTTCTTC.

This rearrangement joins TRBV4-3 to TRBJ2-7; D remains unclear. With 1 base removed from V and 1 base from J, the gap between germline ends came to 11 bases. The CDR3 is 15 amino acids. Germline V gene data show CDR1 as LGHNA and CDR2 as YSLEER. The CDR3 nucleotides are TGCGCCAGCAGCCAAGGGGTACGGCCATCCTACGAGCAGTACTTC. This sequence encodes CASSQGVRPSYEQYF.

Written as DNA, the CDR3 is TGTGCCAGTGACGTAAGAGGCGGGGAGCTGTTTTTT. Protein: CASDVRGGELFF. This chain connects TRBV19 to TRBJ2-2, with D unclear. Trimming left V 8 bases short and J 7 bases short, with 11 bases between. The CDR3 covers 12 residues. CDR1 and CDR2 (germline): LNHDA, SQIVND (reference sequence).

This clone is a singleton in its sample. CDR3 sequence reads: CASRPGGTSGTYNEQFF. The CDR3, as DNA: TGTGCCAGCAGGCCAGGCGGGACTAGCGGGACCTACAATGAGCAGTTCTTC. The V and J genes are TRBV4-2 and TRBJ2-1; 13 bases fit TRBD2. CDR1 is LGHNA and CDR2 is YNFKEQ in the germline V gene. With 6 bases clipped from V and 2 bases from J, the junction kept 7 bases outside the gene matches. The CDR3 contains 17 residues.

J is TRBJ2-7 and V is TRBV4-1; 8 nucleotides line up with TRBD1. CDR1 and CDR2 from the germline V gene are MGHRA and YSYEKL. The V gene end was trimmed by 4 bases and the J gene end by 6 bases; junction bases not matched to a gene: 17. This CDR3 has 17 amino acids. The chain's CDR3 is CASSLKAPDREVGEQYF. The DNA of the CDR3 is TGCGCCAGCAGCCTCAAGGCCCCGGACAGGGAAGTAGGCGAGCAGTACTTC.

As to this clone: The same CDR3 can be traced to other DNA sequences in this sample. The rearrangement joins TRBV7-2 to TRBJ2-7; D possibly corresponds to TRBD1 (5 bases). V lost 1 base and J lost 2, with 6 bases in between. Germline V lookup: CDR1 SGHTA, CDR2 FQGNSA. The CDR3 consists of 13 residues. CDR3 residues: CASSLGGTYEQYF. The CDR3 coding sequence is TGTGCCAGCAGCTTAGGGGGCACCTACGAGCAGTACTTC.

V usage is TRBV7-9 and J usage is TRBJ2-3; 8 bases map to TRBD1. The V and J ends lost 2 bases and 2 bases, in that order; junction bases with no gene match: 9. The CDR3 has 17 residues. Germline-derived CDR1 and CDR2 are SEHNR and FQNEAQ (reference sequence). The CDR3 is CASSLRTGKGFTDTQYF. CDR3 nucleotides: TGTGCCAGCAGCTTAAGGACAGGGAAGGGGTTCACAGATACGCAGTATTTT.

This clone was seen a handful of times. This chain connects TRBV7-9 to TRBJ1-5; D unresolved. CDR1 SEHNR and CDR2 FQNEAQ come from the germline V gene (reference sequence). The CDR3 length is 13 residues. Deletions cut 6 bases from V and 4 bases from J, with 10 bases between. The CDR3 sequence is CASSLVSNQPQHF. The CDR3 bases are TGTGCCAGCAGTCTAGTCAGTAATCAGCCCCAGCATTTT.

The chain employs TRBV5-1 and TRBJ2-3; D gene uncertain. The V and J ends lost 1 base and 0 bases respectively, with 9 bases between them. This CDR3 has 15 amino acids. From germline, CDR1 is SGHRS and CDR2 YFSETQ. The CDR3 DNA reads TGCGCCAGCAGCTTGTTTATGATCAGCACAGATACGCAGTATTTT. Its protein product is CASSLFMISTDTQYF.

The V and J genes are TRBV27 and TRBJ2-3; D not resolved. Trimming cost V 5 bases and J 3 bases, with 12 bases left between them. In germline, CDR1 is MNHEY, CDR2 SMNVEV (reference sequence). The CDR3 length is 14 residues. CDR3 in amino acids: CASSPPYTTDTQYF. The CDR3 coding sequence is TGTGCCAGCAGTCCCCCTTACACGACAGATACGCAGTATTTT.

Remarks on this clone: Different DNA sequences within this sample yield the same CDR3. V gene TRBV5-1 combines with J gene TRBJ2-7; 7 nucleotides match TRBD1. CDR1 SGHRS and CDR2 YFSETQ come from the germline V gene. CDR3 length: 14 residues. With 3 bases clipped from V and 1 base from J, the junction kept 4 bases outside the gene matches. CDR3 sequence reads: CASSSDRDSYEQYF. The CDR3 bases are TGCGCCAGCAGCTCCGACAGGGATTCCTACGAGCAGTACTTC.

This sequence joins TRBV29-1 and TRBJ2-1, with 10 nucleotides matching TRBD2. The CDR3 spans 16 residues. The germline V gene has CDR1 SQVTM and CDR2 ANQGSEA. V gave up 6 bases and J gave up 9 bases; unmatched junction bases: 17. CDR3 coding DNA: TGCAGCGTGGACGGAAATCTAGCGGGAGTCCGGGGTGAGCAGTTCTTC. The encoded protein is CSVDGNLAGVRGEQFF.

The chain employs TRBV27 and TRBJ2-7; D tentatively reads TRBD1 or TRBD2 (5 bases each). CDR3 length: 16 residues. Germline values: CDR1 MNHEY, CDR2 SMNVEV (reference sequence). The V gene lost 4 bases and the J gene lost 3 bases, with 19 bases spanning the gap. CDR3 in DNA: TGTGCCAGCAGTTACTCCTCCGGGACGGTCGTCTACGAGCAGTACTTC. Translating it yields CASSYSSGTVVYEQYF.

The J gene is TRBJ1-6, the V gene TRBV6-5; TRBD1 aligns across 9 bases. Germline CDR1 is MNHEY and CDR2 is SVGAGI. Germline trimming cut 6 bases from V and 15 bases from J; bases unmatched to any gene: 9. CDR3 length: 13 amino acids. This CDR3 reads CASRASGDRDLHF. CDR3 coding DNA: TGTGCCAGCAGGGCTTCTGGGGACAGGGACCTCCACTTT.

For this clone: Other DNA sequences from this sample encode an identical CDR3 as well. J is TRBJ2-3 and V is TRBV27; D unclear. This CDR3 has 11 residues. Germline V gene lookup returns CDR1 MNHEY and CDR2 SMNVEV (reference sequence). The V gene lost 10 bases and the J gene lost 0 bases, with 5 bases spanning the gap. In nucleotides, the CDR3 is TGTGCCACCCTTAGCACAGATACGCAGTATTTT. The encoded protein is CATLSTDTQYF.

CDR3 DNA sequence: TGTGCCAGCAGGGACGGGACCTACTCCTACAATGAGCAGTTCTTC. Residues: CASRDGTYSYNEQFF. The V and J genes are TRBV7-9 and TRBJ2-1, with D perhaps TRBD1 or TRBD2 (5 bases each). Germline V gives CDR1 SEHNR, CDR2 FQNEAQ (reference sequence). Trimming shortened V by 6 bases and J by 0 bases, and 12 bases separated the two germline ends. This CDR3 has 15 amino acids.

This chain joins TRBV7-6 and TRBJ1-2; unclear D gene. Trimming removed 4 bases at V and 1 base at J, with 13 bases between. Germline V gene lookup returns CDR1 SGHVS and CDR2 FNYEAQ. This CDR3 region has 15 residues. CDR3 bases: TGTGCCAGCAGCTCCGATGACGGATTTAACTATGGCTACACCTTC. Its translation is CASSSDDGFNYGYTF.

The rearrangement joins TRBV9 to TRBJ1-5; 7 nucleotides line up with TRBD1. From germline, CDR1 is SGDLS and CDR2 YYNGEE. The CDR3 spans 15 residues. The J segment lost 1 base and the V segment lost 4 bases, leaving 5 bases of the junction unmatched. As DNA, the CDR3 is TGTGCCAGCAGCTCCGGGACAGCGAGCAATCAGCCCCAGCATTTT. Amino acids: CASSSGTASNQPQHF.

The chain employs TRBV7-9 and TRBJ2-1; 9 nucleotides align to TRBD2. The V segment lost 5 bases and the J segment 7 bases; nucleotides outside the gene matches: 12. CDR1 and CDR2 from the germline V gene are SEHNR and FQNEAQ (reference sequence). This CDR3 is 16 amino acids long. CDR3 residues: CASSPKEGSGSNEQFF. The CDR3 region has the DNA TGTGCCAGCAGCCCGAAGGAGGGTAGCGGGAGTAATGAGCAGTTCTTC.

The gene calls are TRBV19 and TRBJ1-2; a possible D gene is TRBD1 (6 bases). Germline CDR1 and CDR2: LNHDA and SQIVND (reference sequence). The CDR3 totals 15 residues. The ends were cut back, 1 base at V and 3 bases at J, with 12 bases in the middle. The CDR3: CASSIGPSGDYGYTF. Here the CDR3 DNA reads TGTGCCAGTAGTATAGGCCCATCAGGGGACTATGGCTACACCTTC.

This clone was detected only once. CDR3 in amino acids: CASSLSRGSTDTQYF. DNA of the CDR3: TGTGCCAGCAGCTTATCCCGCGGGTCCACAGATACGCAGTATTTT. The chain has TRBV7-8 and TRBJ2-3, with D perhaps matching TRBD2 (5 bases). Germline values: CDR1 SGHVS, CDR2 FQNEAQ. V dropped 2 bases and J dropped 2 bases, with 11 bases sitting between them. The CDR3 covers 15 residues.